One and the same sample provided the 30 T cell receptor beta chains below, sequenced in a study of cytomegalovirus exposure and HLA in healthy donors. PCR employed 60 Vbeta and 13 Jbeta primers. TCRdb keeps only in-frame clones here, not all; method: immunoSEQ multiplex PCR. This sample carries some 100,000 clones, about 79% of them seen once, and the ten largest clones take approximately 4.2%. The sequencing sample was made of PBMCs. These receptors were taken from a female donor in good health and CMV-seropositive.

CDR3 coding DNA: TGTGCTAGTGGACGGGGACTAGCGGGAATGAAAAACCACAATGAGCAGTTCTTC. The encoded protein is CASGRGLAGMKNHNEQFF. V usage is TRBV12-5 and J usage is TRBJ2-1; 13 bases are a match to TRBD2. The CDR3 runs to 18 residues. Germline V gene lookup returns CDR1 LGHNT and CDR2 FRNRAP. The V and J ends lost 6 bases and 5 bases, in that order; junction bases with no gene match: 13. Full variable domain (outside the CDR3, taken from reference TRBV12-5 and TRBJ2-1): DARVTQTPRHKVTEMGQEVTMRCQPILGHNTVFWYRQTMMQGLELLAYFRNRAPLDDSGMPKDRFSAEMPDATLATLKIQPSEPRDSAVYFCASGRGLAGMKNHNEQFFGPGTRLTVL.

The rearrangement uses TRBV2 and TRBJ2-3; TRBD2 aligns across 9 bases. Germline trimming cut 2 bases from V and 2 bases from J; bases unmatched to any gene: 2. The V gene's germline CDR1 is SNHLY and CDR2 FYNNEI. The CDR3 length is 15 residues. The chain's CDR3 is CASSEPGLATDTQYF. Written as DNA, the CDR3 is TGTGCCAGCAGTGAACCGGGACTAGCCACAGATACGCAGTATTTT.

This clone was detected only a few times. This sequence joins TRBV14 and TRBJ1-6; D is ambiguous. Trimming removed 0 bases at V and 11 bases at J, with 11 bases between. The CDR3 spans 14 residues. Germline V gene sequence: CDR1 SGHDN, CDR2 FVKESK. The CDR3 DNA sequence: TGTGCCAGCAGCCAAGAGAGGGTACAAGCACCCCTCCACTTT. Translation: CASSQERVQAPLHF. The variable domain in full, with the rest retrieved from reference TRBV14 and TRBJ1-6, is EAGVTQFPSHSVIEKGQTVTLRCDPISGHDNLYWYRRVMGKEIKFLLHFVKESKQDESGMPNNRFLAERTGGTYSTLKVQPAELEDSGVYFCASSQERVQAPLHFGNGTRLTVT.

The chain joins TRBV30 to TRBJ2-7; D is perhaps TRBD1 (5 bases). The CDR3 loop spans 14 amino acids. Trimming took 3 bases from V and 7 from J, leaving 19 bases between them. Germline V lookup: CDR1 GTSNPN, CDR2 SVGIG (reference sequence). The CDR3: CAWSPPPGLGEQYF. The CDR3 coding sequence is TGTGCCTGGAGCCCCCCCCCAGGGTTGGGGGAGCAGTACTTC.

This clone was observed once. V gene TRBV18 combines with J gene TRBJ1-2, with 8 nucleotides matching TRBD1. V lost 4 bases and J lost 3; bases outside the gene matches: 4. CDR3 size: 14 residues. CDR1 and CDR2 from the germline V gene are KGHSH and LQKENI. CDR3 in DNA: TGTGCCAGCTCACGGGCGGACAGGGACTATGGCTACACCTTC. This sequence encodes CASSRADRDYGYTF.

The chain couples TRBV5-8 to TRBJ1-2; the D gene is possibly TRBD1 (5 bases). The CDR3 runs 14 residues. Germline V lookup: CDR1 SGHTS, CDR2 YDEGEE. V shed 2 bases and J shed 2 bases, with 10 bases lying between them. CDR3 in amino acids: CASSFRGGNYGYTF. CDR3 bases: TGTGCCAGCAGCTTTAGGGGCGGCAACTATGGCTACACCTTC.

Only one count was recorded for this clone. CDR3 loop: CASSLTGGAGYGYTF. The CDR3 DNA follows: TGTGCCAGCAGCTTGACAGGGGGCGCCGGCTATGGCTACACCTTC. The V call is TRBV7-8, the J call TRBJ1-2; 10 nucleotides agree with TRBD1. CDR1 is SGHVS, CDR2 FQNEAQ, per germline. The V gene end was trimmed by 3 bases and the J gene end by 4 bases; junction bases not matched to a gene: 5. This CDR3 has 15 residues.

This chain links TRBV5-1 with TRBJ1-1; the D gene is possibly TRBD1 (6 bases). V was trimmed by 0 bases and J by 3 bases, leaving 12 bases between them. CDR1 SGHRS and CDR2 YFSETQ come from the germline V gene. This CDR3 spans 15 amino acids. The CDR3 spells CASSLGGQPYTEAFF. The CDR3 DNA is TGCGCCAGCAGCTTGGGTGGACAGCCCTACACTGAAGCTTTCTTT.

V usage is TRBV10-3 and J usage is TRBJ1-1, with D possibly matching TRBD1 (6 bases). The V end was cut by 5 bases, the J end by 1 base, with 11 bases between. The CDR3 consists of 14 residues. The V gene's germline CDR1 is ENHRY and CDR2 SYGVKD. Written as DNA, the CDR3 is TGTGCCATCAGTAAGGGACACGGGAACACTGAAGCTTTCTTT. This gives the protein CAISKGHGNTEAFF.

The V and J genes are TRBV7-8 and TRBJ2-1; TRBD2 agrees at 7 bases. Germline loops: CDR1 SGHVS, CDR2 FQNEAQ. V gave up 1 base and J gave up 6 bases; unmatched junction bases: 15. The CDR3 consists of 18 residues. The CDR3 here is CASSLVGEGQWGSNEQFF. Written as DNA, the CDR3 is TGTGCCAGCAGCTTAGTGGGGGAGGGGCAGTGGGGCAGCAATGAGCAGTTCTTC.

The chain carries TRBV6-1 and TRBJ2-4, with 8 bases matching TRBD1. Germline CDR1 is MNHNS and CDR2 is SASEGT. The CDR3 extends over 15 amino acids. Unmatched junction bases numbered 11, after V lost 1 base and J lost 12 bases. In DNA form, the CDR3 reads TGTGCCAGCAGTGAAGAAGGGACAGGTGGGGACAGTCAGTACTTC. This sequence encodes CASSEEGTGGDSQYF.

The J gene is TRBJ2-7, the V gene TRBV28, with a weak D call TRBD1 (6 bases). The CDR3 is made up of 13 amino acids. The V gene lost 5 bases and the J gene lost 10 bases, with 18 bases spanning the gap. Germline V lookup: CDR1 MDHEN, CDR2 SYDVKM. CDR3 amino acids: CASSAPAQGYQYF. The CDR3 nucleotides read TGTGCCAGCAGTGCGCCGGCACAGGGTTATCAGTACTTC.

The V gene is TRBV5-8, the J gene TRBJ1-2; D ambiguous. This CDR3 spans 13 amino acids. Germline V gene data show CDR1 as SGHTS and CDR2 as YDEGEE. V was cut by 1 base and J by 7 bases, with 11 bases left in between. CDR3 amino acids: CASSLLAFVGYTF. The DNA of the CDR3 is TGTGCCAGCAGCTTGTTGGCATTTGTTGGCTACACCTTC.

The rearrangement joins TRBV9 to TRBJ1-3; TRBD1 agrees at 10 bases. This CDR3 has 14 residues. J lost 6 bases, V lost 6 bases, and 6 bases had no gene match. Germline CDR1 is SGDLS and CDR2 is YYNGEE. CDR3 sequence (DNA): TGTGCCAGCACCCCGGGACAGGGGACAAACACCATATATTTT. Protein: CASTPGQGTNTIYF. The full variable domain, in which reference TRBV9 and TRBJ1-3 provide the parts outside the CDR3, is DSGVTQTPKHLITATGQRVTLRCSPRSGDLSVYWYQQSLDQGLQFLIQYYNGEERAKGNILERFSAQQFPDLHSELNLSSLELGDSALYFCASTPGQGTNTIYFGEGSWLTVV.

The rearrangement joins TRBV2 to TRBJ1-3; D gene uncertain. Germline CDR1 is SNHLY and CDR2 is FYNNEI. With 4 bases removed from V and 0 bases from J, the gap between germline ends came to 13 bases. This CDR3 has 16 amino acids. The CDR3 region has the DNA TGTGCCAGCAGTGTGGAGGTTCCAAGCTCTGGAAACACCATATATTTT. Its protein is CASSVEVPSSGNTIYF.

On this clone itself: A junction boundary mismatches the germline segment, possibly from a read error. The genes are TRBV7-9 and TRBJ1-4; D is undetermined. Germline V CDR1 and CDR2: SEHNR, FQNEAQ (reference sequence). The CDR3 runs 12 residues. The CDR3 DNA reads TGTTCCAGCAGCTTAGGAGGGGAAAAACTGTTTTTT. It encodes CSSSLGGEKLFF.

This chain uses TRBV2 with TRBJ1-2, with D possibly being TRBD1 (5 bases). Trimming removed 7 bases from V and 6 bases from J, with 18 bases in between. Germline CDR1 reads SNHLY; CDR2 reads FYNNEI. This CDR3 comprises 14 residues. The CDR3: CASTSPGRADGYTF. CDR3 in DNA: TGTGCCAGCACCTCACCGGGCAGGGCGGATGGCTACACCTTC.

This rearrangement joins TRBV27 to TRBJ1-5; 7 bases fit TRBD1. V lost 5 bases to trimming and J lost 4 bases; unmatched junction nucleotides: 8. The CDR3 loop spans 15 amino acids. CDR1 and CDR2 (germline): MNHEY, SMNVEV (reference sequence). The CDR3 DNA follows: TGTGCCAGCAGTATAAACCCGGGACAGAATCAGCCCCAGCATTTT. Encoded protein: CASSINPGQNQPQHF.

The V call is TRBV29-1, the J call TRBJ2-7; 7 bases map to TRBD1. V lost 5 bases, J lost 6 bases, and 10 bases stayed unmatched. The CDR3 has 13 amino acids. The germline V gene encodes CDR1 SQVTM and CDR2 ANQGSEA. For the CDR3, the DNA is TGCAGCGTTCGAACAGGGGTGTCAGGCGAGCAGTACTTC. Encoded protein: CSVRTGVSGEQYF.

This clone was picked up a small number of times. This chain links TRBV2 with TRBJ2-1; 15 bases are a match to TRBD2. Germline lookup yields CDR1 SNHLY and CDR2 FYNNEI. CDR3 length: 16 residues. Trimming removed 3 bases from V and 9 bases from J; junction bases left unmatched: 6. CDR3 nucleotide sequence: TGTGCCAGCAGTGATGGACTAGCGGGAGGGGCTGGTGAGCAGTTCTTC. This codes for CASSDGLAGGAGEQFF.

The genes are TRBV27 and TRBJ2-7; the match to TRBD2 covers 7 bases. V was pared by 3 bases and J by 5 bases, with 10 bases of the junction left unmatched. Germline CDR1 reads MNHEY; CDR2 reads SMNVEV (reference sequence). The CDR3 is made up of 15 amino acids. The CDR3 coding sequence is TGTGCCAGCAGTTTCTTGCCGGGAGGTCGAGACGAGCAGTACTTC. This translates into CASSFLPGGRDEQYF.

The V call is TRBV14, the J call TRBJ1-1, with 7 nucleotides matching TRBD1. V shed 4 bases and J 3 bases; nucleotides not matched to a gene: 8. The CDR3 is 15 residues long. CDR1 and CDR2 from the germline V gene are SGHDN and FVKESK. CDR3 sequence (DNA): TGTGCCAGCAGCCGCTTCGGGACAGCCTACACTGAAGCTTTCTTT. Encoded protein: CASSRFGTAYTEAFF.

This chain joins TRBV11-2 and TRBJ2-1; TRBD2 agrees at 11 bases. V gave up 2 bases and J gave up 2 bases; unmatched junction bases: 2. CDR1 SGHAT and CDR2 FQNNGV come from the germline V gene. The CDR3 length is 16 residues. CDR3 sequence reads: CASSLLAGGTYNEQFF. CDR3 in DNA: TGTGCCAGCAGCTTACTAGCGGGGGGAACCTACAATGAGCAGTTCTTC.

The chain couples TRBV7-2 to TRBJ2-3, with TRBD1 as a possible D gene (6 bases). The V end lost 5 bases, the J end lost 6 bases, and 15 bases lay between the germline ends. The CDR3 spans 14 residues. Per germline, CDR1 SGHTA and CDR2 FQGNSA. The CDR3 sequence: CASSRGTGPDTQYF. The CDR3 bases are TGTGCCAGCAGCCGAGGAACAGGGCCCGATACGCAGTATTTT.

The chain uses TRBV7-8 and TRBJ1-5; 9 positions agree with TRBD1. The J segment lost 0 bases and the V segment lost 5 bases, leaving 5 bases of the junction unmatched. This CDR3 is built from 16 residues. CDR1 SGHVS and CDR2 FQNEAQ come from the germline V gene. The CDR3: CASSPQGALSNQPQHF. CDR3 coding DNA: TGTGCCAGCAGCCCACAGGGGGCGCTTAGCAATCAGCCCCAGCATTTT.

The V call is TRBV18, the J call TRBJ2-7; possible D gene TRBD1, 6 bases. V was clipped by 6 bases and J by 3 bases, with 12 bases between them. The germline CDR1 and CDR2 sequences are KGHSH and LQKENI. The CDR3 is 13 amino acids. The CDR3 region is CASSPSTGYEQYF. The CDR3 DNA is TGTGCCAGCTCCCCTTCGACAGGCTACGAGCAGTACTTC. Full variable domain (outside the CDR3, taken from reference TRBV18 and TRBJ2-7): NAGVMQNPRHLVRRRGQEARLRCSPMKGHSHVYWYRQLPEEGLKFMVYLQKENIIDESGMPKERFSAEFPKEGPSILRIQQVVRGDSAAYFCASSPSTGYEQYFGPGTRLTVT.

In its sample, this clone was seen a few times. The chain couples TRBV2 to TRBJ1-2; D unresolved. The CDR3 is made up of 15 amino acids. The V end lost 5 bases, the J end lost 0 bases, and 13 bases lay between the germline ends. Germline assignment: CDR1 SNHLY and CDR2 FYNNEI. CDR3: CASSPGTLPNYGYTF. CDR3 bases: TGTGCCAGCAGTCCGGGAACATTGCCTAACTATGGCTACACCTTC.

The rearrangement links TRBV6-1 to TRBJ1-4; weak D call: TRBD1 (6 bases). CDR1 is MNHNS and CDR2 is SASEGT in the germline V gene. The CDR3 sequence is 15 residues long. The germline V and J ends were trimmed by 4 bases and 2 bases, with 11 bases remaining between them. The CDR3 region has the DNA TGTGCCAGCAGTGTTTCAGGGGTGACTAATGAAAAACTGTTTTTT. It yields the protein CASSVSGVTNEKLFF.

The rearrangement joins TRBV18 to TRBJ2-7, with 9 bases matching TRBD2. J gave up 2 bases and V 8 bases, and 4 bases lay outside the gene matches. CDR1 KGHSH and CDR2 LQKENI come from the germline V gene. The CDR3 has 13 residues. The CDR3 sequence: CASQGTSTYEQYF. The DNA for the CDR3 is TGTGCCAGCCAGGGGACTAGCACCTACGAGCAGTACTTC.

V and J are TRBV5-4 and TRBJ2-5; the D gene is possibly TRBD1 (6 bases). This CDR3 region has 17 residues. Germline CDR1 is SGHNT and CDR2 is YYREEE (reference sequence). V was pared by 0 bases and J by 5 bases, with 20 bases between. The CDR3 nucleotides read TGTGCCAGCAGCTTGGGGGAATCCAGGGGAGCGAGGGAGACCCAGTACTTC. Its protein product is CASSLGESRGARETQYF.